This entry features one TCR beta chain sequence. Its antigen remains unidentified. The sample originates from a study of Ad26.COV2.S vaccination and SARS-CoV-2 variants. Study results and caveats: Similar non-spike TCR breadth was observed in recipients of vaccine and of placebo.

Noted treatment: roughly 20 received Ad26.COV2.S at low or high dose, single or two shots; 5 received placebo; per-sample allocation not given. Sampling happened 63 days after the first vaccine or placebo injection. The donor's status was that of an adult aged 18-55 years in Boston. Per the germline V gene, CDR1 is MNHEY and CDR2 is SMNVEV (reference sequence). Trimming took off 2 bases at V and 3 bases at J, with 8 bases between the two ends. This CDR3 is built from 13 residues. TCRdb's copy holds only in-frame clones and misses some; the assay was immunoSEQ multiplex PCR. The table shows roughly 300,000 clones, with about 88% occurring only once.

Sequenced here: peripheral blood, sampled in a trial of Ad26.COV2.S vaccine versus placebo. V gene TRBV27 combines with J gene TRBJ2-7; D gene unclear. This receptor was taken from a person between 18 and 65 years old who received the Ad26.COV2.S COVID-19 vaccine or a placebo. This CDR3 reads CASSLVDGYEQYF. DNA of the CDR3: TGTGCCAGCAGTTTAGTCGACGGCTACGAGCAGTACTTC.